Following are 20 T cell receptor beta chains from one sample sequenced in a study of T cells in localized non-small cell lung cancer. Profiled with immunoSEQ multiplex PCR; TCRdb holds only in-frame clones, not every one. Here the sample spans 40,000 to 60,000 clones, more than 85% being singletons. Sample: PBMCs, taken before any cancer treatment. The receptors derive from a female donor with stage II lung adenocarcinoma.

This clone was counted a single time. The chain carries TRBV30 and TRBJ2-5, with 8 positions matching TRBD1. Germline V lookup: CDR1 GTSNPN, CDR2 SVGIG (reference sequence). CDR3 length equals 12 residues. V was clipped by 5 bases and J by 4 bases; unmatched bases: 3. This chain's CDR3 is CAWAGGGETQYF. The DNA of the CDR3 is TGTGCCTGGGCAGGGGGCGGAGAGACCCAGTACTTC.

This clone was counted between two and nine times. The chain links TRBV29-1 to TRBJ1-1, with D hard to call. The CDR3 is 12 residues long. V lost 7 bases and J 1 base, leaving 10 bases between the germline ends. Germline V gene data show CDR1 as SQVTM and CDR2 as ANQGSEA. The DNA for the CDR3 is TGCAGCGCCCCTGACCGGAACACTGAAGCTTTCTTT. Protein: CSAPDRNTEAFF.

CDR3 protein: CASSWPGQGFPEAFF. CDR3 sequence (DNA): TGTGCCAGCAGTTGGCCCGGGCAGGGATTTCCTGAAGCTTTCTTT. V is TRBV28 and J is TRBJ1-1; a weak D match, TRBD1 (5 bases). V was cut by 4 bases and J by 6 bases, with 18 bases left in between. CDR3 length: 15 amino acids. Looked up from germline, CDR1 is MDHEN and CDR2 is SYDVKM.

The chain has TRBV2 and TRBJ2-7; D unclear. This CDR3 contains 12 residues. The V gene lost 6 bases and the J gene lost 2 bases, with 8 bases spanning the gap. Germline CDR1 is SNHLY and CDR2 is FYNNEI. The CDR3 loop reads CASSLEAYEQYF. The DNA of the CDR3 is TGTGCCAGCAGCCTGGAAGCCTACGAGCAGTACTTC.

The rearrangement uses TRBV5-5 and TRBJ1-2; 7 bases are shared with TRBD1. The length of the CDR3 is 13 residues. Germline assignment: CDR1 SGHKS and CDR2 YYEKEE (reference sequence). Trimming took 4 bases from V and 6 from J; bases not matched to a gene: 6. CDR3 loop: CASSTQGVDGYTF. The DNA for the CDR3 is TGTGCCAGCAGCACCCAGGGGGTGGATGGCTACACCTTC.

The chain couples TRBV7-6 to TRBJ1-1; TRBD1 might be the D (5 bases). Germline CDR1 is SGHVS and CDR2 is FNYEAQ. V lost 5 bases and J 1 base, leaving 20 bases between the germline ends. CDR3 length: 17 residues. CDR3 amino acids: CASSLLFTGPENTEAFF. CDR3 DNA sequence: TGTGCCAGCAGCCTTTTGTTCACGGGACCAGAGAACACTGAAGCTTTCTTT.

The chain has TRBV7-8 and TRBJ1-1, with D perhaps matching TRBD1 (5 bases). Germline CDR1 is SGHVS and CDR2 is FQNEAQ. The germline V and J ends were trimmed by 9 bases and 1 base, with 18 bases remaining between them. The CDR3 loop spans 15 amino acids. The DNA of the CDR3 is TGTGCCAGTTCAGGGAGGGAGGGTAGGAACACTGAAGCTTTCTTT. It specifies CASSGREGRNTEAFF.

The chain joins TRBV7-3 to TRBJ2-2, with D uncertain. The CDR3 spans 13 residues. Trimming shortened V by 2 bases and J by 4 bases, and 5 bases separated the two germline ends. Germline CDR1 reads SGHTA; CDR2 reads FQGTGA. The CDR3 sequence is CASSLGFTGELFF. The CDR3 nucleotides are TGTGCCAGCAGCTTAGGGTTCACCGGGGAGCTGTTTTTT.

The chain employs TRBV10-2 and TRBJ2-3; the match to TRBD2 covers 8 bases. There are 16 residues in the CDR3. Germline assignment: CDR1 WSHSY and CDR2 SAAADI. V shed 2 bases and J 1 base; nucleotides not matched to a gene: 5. CDR3 protein: CASSENPAGGTDTQYF. The CDR3 nucleotides are TGCGCCAGCAGTGAGAACCCAGCGGGGGGCACAGATACGCAGTATTTT.

This chain connects TRBV7-9 to TRBJ1-1; tentatively, D is TRBD1 (5 bases). V was trimmed by 1 base and J by 3 bases, leaving 15 bases between them. Germline loops: CDR1 SEHNR, CDR2 FQNEAQ (reference sequence). The CDR3 has 16 amino acids. DNA for the CDR3: TGTGCCAGCAGCTTAGGGGGCGGGACCGAGGACACTGAAGCTTTCTTT. It yields the protein CASSLGGGTEDTEAFF. Drawing the rest from reference TRBV7-9 and TRBJ1-1, the complete variable domain is DTGVSQNPRHKITKRGQNVTFRCDPISEHNRLYWYRQTLGQGPEFLTYFQNEAQLEKSRLLSDRFSAERPKGSFSTLEIQRTEQGDSAMYLCASSLGGGTEDTEAFFGQGTRLTVV.

This clone was seen just once. The chain carries TRBV6-1 and TRBJ2-7, with D uncertain. V lost 2 bases to trimming and J lost 0 bases, with 11 bases between them. Germline lookup yields CDR1 MNHNS and CDR2 SASEGT. CDR3 length: 15 amino acids. CDR3 sequence (DNA): TGTGCCAGCAGTGAATGGGCTCAGAGCTCCTACGAGCAGTACTTC. Translated, it gives CASSEWAQSSYEQYF.

V and J are TRBV5-1 and TRBJ2-7, with TRBD1 matching 12 bases. Trimming removed 0 bases from V and 11 bases from J; junction bases left unmatched: 9. This CDR3 is 15 amino acids long. Germline CDR1 and CDR2: SGHRS and YFSETQ. This CDR3 is CASSLEGTGGALEYF. In DNA form, the CDR3 reads TGCGCCAGCAGCTTGGAAGGGACAGGGGGCGCCCTAGAGTACTTC.

This clone has a handful of counts. V is TRBV4-1 and J is TRBJ1-2; no firm D call. There are 13 residues in the CDR3. Germline V CDR1 and CDR2: MGHRA, YSYEKL. V lost 2 bases to trimming and J lost 8 bases, with 12 bases between them. As DNA, the CDR3 is TGCGCCAGCAGCCAAAGATTCGGGAAAGGCTACACCTTC. The encoded protein is CASSQRFGKGYTF.

The J gene is TRBJ1-2, the V gene TRBV2, with 7 bases matching TRBD1. V lost 5 bases to trimming and J lost 4 bases; unmatched junction nucleotides: 1. CDR3 length: 12 amino acids. Germline values: CDR1 SNHLY, CDR2 FYNNEI. CDR3 coding DNA: TGTGCCAGCAGTAGGGACAGCTATGGCTACACCTTC. It specifies CASSRDSYGYTF.

The chain combines TRBV29-1 with TRBJ2-5; a possible D gene is TRBD1 (6 bases). CDR3 length equals 11 residues. Per the germline V gene, CDR1 is SQVTM and CDR2 is ANQGSEA. V lost 7 bases and J 2 bases, leaving 8 bases between the germline ends. The CDR3 loop reads CSATGQETQYF. CDR3 in DNA: TGCAGCGCCACAGGGCAAGAGACCCAGTACTTC.

The chain recombines TRBV14 with TRBJ1-1, with 8 bases that match TRBD1. CDR3 length: 14 residues. From germline, CDR1 is SGHDN and CDR2 FVKESK. V gave up 4 bases and J gave up 5 bases; unmatched junction bases: 6. The CDR3, as DNA: TGTGCCAGCAGCCTTAGGACAGGGTGGACTGAAGCTTTCTTT. This encodes CASSLRTGWTEAFF.

The rearrangement links TRBV12-5 to TRBJ2-5, with 11 bases lining up with TRBD2. This CDR3 region has 19 residues. With 5 bases clipped from V and 4 bases from J, the junction kept 18 bases outside the gene matches. The germline CDR1 and CDR2 sequences are LGHNT and FRNRAP. This CDR3 is CASGPSGLAGRALVETQYF. The CDR3 DNA follows: TGTGCTAGTGGTCCCAGCGGACTAGCGGGTCGAGCCCTGGTAGAGACCCAGTACTTC.

This chain connects TRBV6-5 to TRBJ1-1; D call uncertain. This CDR3 comprises 15 residues. CDR1 is MNHEY and CDR2 is SVGAGI in the germline V gene. V was pared by 2 bases and J by 1 base, with 11 bases between. CDR3 amino acids: CASSYPGETNTEAFF. CDR3 in DNA: TGTGCCAGCAGTTACCCCGGGGAGACGAACACTGAAGCTTTCTTT.

This chain links TRBV5-1 with TRBJ1-1; D may be TRBD1 (5 bases). The CDR3 is 16 residues long. The germline CDR1 and CDR2 sequences are SGHRS and YFSETQ. Trimming removed 0 bases from V and 8 bases from J, with 20 bases in between. In DNA, the CDR3 is TGCGCCAGCAGCTTGGGGAGGACCGGGGGTCGGGAGGAAGCTTTCTTT. Its translation: CASSLGRTGGREEAFF. The variable domain in full, with the rest retrieved from reference TRBV5-1 and TRBJ1-1, is KAGVTQTPRYLIKTRGQQVTLSCSPISGHRSVSWYQQTPGQGLQFLFEYFSETQRNKGNFPGRFSGRQFSNSRSEMNVSTLELGDSALYLCASSLGRTGGREEAFFGQGTRLTVV.

The CDR3 DNA reads TGTGCCAGCAGCGAGCGACAGGGGTCGTACACTGAAGCTTTCTTT. This translates into CASSERQGSYTEAFF. The genes are TRBV7-9 and TRBJ1-1; 8 positions agree with TRBD1. With 5 bases clipped from V and 3 bases from J, the junction kept 8 bases outside the gene matches. CDR1 and CDR2 from the germline V gene are SEHNR and FQNEAQ (reference sequence). CDR3 length: 15 amino acids.